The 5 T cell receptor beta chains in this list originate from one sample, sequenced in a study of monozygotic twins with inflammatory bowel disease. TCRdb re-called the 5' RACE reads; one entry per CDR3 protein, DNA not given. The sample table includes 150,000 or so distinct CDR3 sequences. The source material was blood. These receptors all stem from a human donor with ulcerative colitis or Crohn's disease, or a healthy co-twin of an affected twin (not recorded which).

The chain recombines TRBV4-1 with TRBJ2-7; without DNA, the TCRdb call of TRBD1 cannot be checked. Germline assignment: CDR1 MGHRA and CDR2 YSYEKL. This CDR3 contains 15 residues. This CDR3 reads CASSQEGGYFYEQYF.

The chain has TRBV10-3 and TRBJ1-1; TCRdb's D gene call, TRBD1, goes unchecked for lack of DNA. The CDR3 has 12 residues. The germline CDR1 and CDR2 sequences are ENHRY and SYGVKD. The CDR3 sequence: CAISGTASEAFF.

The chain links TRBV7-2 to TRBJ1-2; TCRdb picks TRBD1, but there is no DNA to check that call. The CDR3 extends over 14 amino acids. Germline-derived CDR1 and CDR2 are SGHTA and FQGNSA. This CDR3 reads CASSLQTGSYGYTF.

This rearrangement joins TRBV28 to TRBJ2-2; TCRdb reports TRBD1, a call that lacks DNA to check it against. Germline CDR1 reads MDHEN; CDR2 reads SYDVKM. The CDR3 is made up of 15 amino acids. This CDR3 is CASSWTGSNTGELFF.

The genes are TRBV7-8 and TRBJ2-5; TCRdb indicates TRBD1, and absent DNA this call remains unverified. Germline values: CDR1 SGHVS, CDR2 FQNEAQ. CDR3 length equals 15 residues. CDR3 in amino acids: CASSLQQGFTETQYF.